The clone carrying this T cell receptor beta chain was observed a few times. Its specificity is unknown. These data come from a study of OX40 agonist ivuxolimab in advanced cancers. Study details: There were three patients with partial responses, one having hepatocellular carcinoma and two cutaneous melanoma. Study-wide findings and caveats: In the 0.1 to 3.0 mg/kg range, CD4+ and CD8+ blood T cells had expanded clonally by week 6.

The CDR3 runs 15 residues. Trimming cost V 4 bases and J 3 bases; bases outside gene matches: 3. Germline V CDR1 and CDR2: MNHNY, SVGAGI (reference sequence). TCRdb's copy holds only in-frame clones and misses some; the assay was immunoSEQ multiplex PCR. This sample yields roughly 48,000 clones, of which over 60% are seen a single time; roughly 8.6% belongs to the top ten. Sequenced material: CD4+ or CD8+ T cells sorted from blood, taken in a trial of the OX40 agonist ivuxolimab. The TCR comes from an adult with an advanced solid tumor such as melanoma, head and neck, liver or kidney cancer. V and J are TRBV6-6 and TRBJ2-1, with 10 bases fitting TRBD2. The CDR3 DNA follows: TGTGCCAGCAGTTCGGCTAGCGGGAGCTACAATGAGCAGTTCTTC. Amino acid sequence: CASSSASGSYNEQFF.